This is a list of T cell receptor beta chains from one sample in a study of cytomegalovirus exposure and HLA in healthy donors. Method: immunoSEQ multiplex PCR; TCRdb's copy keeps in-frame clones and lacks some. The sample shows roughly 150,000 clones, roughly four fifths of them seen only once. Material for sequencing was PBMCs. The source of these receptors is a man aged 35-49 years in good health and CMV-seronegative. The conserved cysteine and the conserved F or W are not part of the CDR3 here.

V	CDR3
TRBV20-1	SAGGREQY
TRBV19	ASSITAPARGGQPQH
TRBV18	ASSPYMATDTQY
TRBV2	ASKERALASNQPQH
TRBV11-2	ASSLGDRPEAF
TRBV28	ASTSLPGGDTQY
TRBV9	ASSVAAGNTIY
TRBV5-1	ASSLGASGANGLT
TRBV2	ASSGSGGLTDTQY
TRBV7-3	ASSSPRLAGGGNEQY
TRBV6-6	ASSNQPQH
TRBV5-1	ASSLGGQGIGNTIY
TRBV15	ATSARTTNTGELF
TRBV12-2	ASRLSPSGGGTHPIFETQY
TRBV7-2	ASSTGQKNTEAF